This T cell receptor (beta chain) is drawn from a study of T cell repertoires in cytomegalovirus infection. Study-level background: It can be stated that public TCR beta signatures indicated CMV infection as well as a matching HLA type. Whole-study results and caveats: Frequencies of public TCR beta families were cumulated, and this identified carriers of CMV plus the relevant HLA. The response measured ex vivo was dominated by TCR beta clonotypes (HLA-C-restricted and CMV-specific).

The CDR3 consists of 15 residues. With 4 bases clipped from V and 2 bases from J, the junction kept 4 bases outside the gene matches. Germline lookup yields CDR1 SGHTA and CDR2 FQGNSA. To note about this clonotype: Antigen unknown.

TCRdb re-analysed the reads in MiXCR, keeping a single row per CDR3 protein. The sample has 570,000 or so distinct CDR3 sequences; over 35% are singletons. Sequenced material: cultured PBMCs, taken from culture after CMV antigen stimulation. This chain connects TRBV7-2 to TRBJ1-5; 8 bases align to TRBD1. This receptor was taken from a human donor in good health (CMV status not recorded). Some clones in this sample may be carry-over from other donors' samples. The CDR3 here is CASSSDRVGNQPQHF. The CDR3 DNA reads TGTGCCAGCAGCTCGGACAGGGTTGGCAATCAGCCCCAGCATTTT.